Here is one TCR beta chain with its context. Participants were aged 18 to 89 years, lived in over 20 US areas, and enrolled virtually. What the recovered Cohort 3 donors had was two negative PCRs, clearance, or symptom resolution. This specimen belongs to a study of blood T cell repertoires in COVID-19. Study-level background: Both acute and convalescent COVID-19 samples were obtained from the United States, Italy and Spain. T cells, B-cell-depleted T cells, or PBMCs supplied cDNA or gDNA.

Trimming cost V 2 bases and J 4 bases, with 11 bases left between them. This CDR3 comprises 14 residues. Germline V gives CDR1 SGHDN, CDR2 FVKESK. Only in-frame clones appear in the TCRdb table, and some are missing; sequencing was by immunoSEQ multiplex PCR. The table has 150,000 to 200,000 clones, 80% seen once. The receptor comes from a middle-aged man who had recovered from COVID-19. Sample: PBMCs or T cells enriched from blood (not recorded which). The chain couples TRBV14 to TRBJ1-2, with D possibly being TRBD1 (5 bases). The CDR3 sequence: CASSQQGWGYGYTF. DNA of the CDR3: TGTGCCAGCAGCCAACAGGGTTGGGGCTATGGCTACACCTTC.